Below, 19 T cell receptor beta chains from the same sample are listed, as sequenced in a study of regulatory T cells in long-lasting Graves disease listed by TCRdb under 2021. Receptor libraries were prepared by multiplex PCR. Sequencing instrument: Illumina HiSeq 4000. iRepertoire HTBI primers and Arm-PCR amplification of CDR3 regions were used to construct TCR beta libraries. The public reads were reanalyzed by TCRdb: fastp trimming at Q25, MiXCR alignment, in-frame beta chains only. Duplicate CDR3 protein sequences are folded into a single record with the most common DNA and genes. The sample table records more than 650,000 distinct CDR3 sequences; 25% to 35% of these occur just once. Of the sample, 40% to 50% is held by the ten largest clones. The time point label, read with the paper, signifies: persistent/refractory GD, antithyroid drugs over 5 years with positive TRAb. For both TCR sequencing and RNA sequencing, RNA was extracted from PBMCs in TRIzol.

The sample was peripheral blood mononuclear cells (PBMCs), taken when the disease was refractory, from a patient treated with antithyroid drugs. These TCRs come from a female donor with Graves disease.

This clonotype was detected only once. This sequence joins TRBV5-6 and TRBJ1-6; 10 positions match TRBD1. Germline V CDR1 and CDR2: SGHDT, YYEEEE. Trimming removed 2 bases from V and 10 bases from J; junction bases left unmatched: 6. The CDR3 loop spans 15 amino acids. The CDR3 here is CASSFTGTGESPLHF. As DNA, the CDR3 is TGTGCCAGCAGCTTCACCGGGACAGGGGAATCACCCCTCCACTTT.

There are a few counts of this clonotype. The V gene is TRBV28, the J gene TRBJ2-5, with D tentatively TRBD1 or TRBD2 (5 bases each). The CDR3 has 12 residues. V dropped 11 bases and J dropped 4 bases, with 14 bases sitting between them. CDR1 and CDR2 (germline): MDHEN, SYDVKM. CDR3 nucleotide sequence: TGTGCCGGCCGCATCGGGGCAGAGACCCAGTACTTC. Translation: CAGRIGAETQYF.

The rearrangement uses TRBV11-2 and TRBJ2-7; tentatively, D is TRBD1 or TRBD2 (5 bases each). Germline V gene data show CDR1 as SGHAT and CDR2 as FQNNGV. This CDR3 is built from 14 residues. V was trimmed by 5 bases and J by 6 bases, leaving 17 bases between them. Here the CDR3 reads CASSPYPGGGEQYF. The CDR3 DNA sequence: TGTGCCAGCAGCCCATACCCGGGTGGGGGCGAGCAGTACTTC.

This clonotype was counted between two and nine times. The chain combines TRBV6-2 or TRBV6-3 with TRBJ1-3; no clear D. This CDR3 spans 15 amino acids. V was pared by 3 bases and J by 0 bases, with 9 bases between. Germline V gene lookup returns CDR1 MNHEY and CDR2 SVGEGT. As DNA, the CDR3 is TGTGCCAGCAGTTATGGGTCCTACTCTGGAAACACCATATATTTT. Translation gives CASSYGSYSGNTIYF.

The rearrangement uses TRBV3-1 and TRBJ1-2, with 7 bases fitting TRBD1. Trimming at V came to 4 bases and at J to 4 bases, leaving 9 bases not matched to a gene. CDR3 length equals 15 residues. The germline V gene has CDR1 LGHDT and CDR2 YNNKEL (reference sequence). The CDR3 is CASSLGQPFSYGYTF. The CDR3 DNA follows: TGTGCCAGCAGCCTGGGACAGCCATTTTCCTATGGCTACACCTTC. Based on the CDR3 plus reference TRBV3-1 and TRBJ1-2, the full variable domain is DTAVSQTPKYLVTQMGNDKSIKCEQNLGHDTMYWYKQDSKKFLKIMFSYNNKELIINETVPNRFSPKSPDKAHLNLHINSLELGDSAVYFCASSLGQPFSYGYTFGSGTRLTVV.

DNA of the CDR3: TGTGCCAGCAGCCCCGGGAGCGGTAACAGGGACCACGAGCAGTACTTC. It is translated as CASSPGSGNRDHEQYF. The gene calls are TRBV7-3 and TRBJ2-7; possibly TRBD1 or TRBD2 for D (6 bases each). From germline, CDR1 is SGHTA and CDR2 FQGTGA. V was clipped by 5 bases and J by 5 bases, with 22 bases between them. This CDR3 has 16 residues.

This clonotype was picked up a small number of times. The chain is built from TRBV27 and TRBJ2-6; no clear D. The CDR3 has 14 amino acids. The V and J ends lost 5 bases and 1 base respectively, with 6 bases between them. Germline V lookup: CDR1 MNHEY, CDR2 SMNVEV (reference sequence). The CDR3 DNA reads as TGTGCCAGCAGTGACCCGTCTGGGGCCAACGTCCTGACTTTC. As protein: CASSDPSGANVLTF.

This clonotype was observed a few times. The gene calls are TRBV3-1 and TRBJ2-7; 9 nucleotides align to TRBD2. Germline loops: CDR1 LGHDT, CDR2 YNNKEL (reference sequence). The CDR3 loop spans 16 amino acids. The V gene end was trimmed by 0 bases and the J gene end by 3 bases; junction bases not matched to a gene: 6. The CDR3 here is CASSQDGPSGIYEQYF. In DNA, the CDR3 is TGTGCCAGCAGCCAAGATGGGCCTAGCGGGATCTACGAGCAGTACTTC.

The V and J genes are TRBV29-1 and TRBJ2-7; unclear D gene. Germline V gene data show CDR1 as SQVTM and CDR2 as ANQGSEA. Trimming removed 5 bases from V and 5 bases from J, with 13 bases in between. The CDR3 runs 12 residues. The CDR3: CSVTFVSHEQYF. DNA of the CDR3: TGCAGCGTTACGTTTGTGTCCCACGAGCAGTACTTC.

V and J are TRBV7-3 and TRBJ1-1; 12 bases agree with TRBD1. V shed 4 bases, J shed 5 bases, and the junction held 5 bases outside the gene matches. Germline V CDR1 and CDR2: SGHTA, FQGTGA. This CDR3 contains 15 residues. CDR3 sequence (DNA): TGTGCCAGCAGCTCGGGACAGGGGGCTTCTACTGAAGCTTTCTTT. Its protein product is CASSSGQGASTEAFF. Drawing the rest from reference TRBV7-3 and TRBJ1-1, the complete variable domain is GAGVSQTPSNKVTEKGKYVELRCDPISGHTALYWYRQSLGQGPEFLIYFQGTGAADDSGLPNDRFFAVRPEGSVSTLKIQRTERGDSAVYLCASSSGQGASTEAFFGQGTRLTVV.

This clonotype was counted at least ten times. The CDR3 here is CASSFDRGLDGYTF. DNA of the CDR3: TGTGCCAGCAGTTTTGACAGGGGGCTCGATGGCTACACCTTC. The chain links TRBV12-3 or TRBV12-4 to TRBJ1-2, with 10 nucleotides matching TRBD1. The V segment lost 3 bases and the J segment 6 bases; nucleotides outside the gene matches: 4. The length of the CDR3 is 14 residues.

J is TRBJ1-2 and V is TRBV5-1; D uncertain. Germline-derived CDR1 and CDR2 are SGHRS and YFSETQ. Between the trimmed V and J ends, which lost 4 bases and 0 bases, there was a span of 10 bases. This CDR3 is 14 amino acids long. CDR3 sequence (DNA): TGCGCCAGCAGCCCCAGGACGACTAACTATGGCTACACCTTC. As protein: CASSPRTTNYGYTF.

This clonotype was counted between two and nine times. V is TRBV3-1 and J is TRBJ2-2; 7 bases map to TRBD1. The CDR3 covers 16 residues. Unmatched junction bases numbered 12, after V lost 4 bases and J lost 7 bases. Germline CDR1 is LGHDT and CDR2 is YNNKEL (reference sequence). CDR3 amino acids: CASSPARIQGNGELFF. The CDR3 DNA sequence: TGTGCCAGCAGCCCTGCGCGGATACAGGGGAACGGGGAGCTGTTTTTT.

About this clonotype itself: One end of the junction is discordant with germline, which a read error may explain. This chain uses TRBV25-1 with TRBJ1-1; no clear D. CDR3 length: 14 residues. The germline CDR1 and CDR2 sequences are MGHDK and SYGVNS. CDR3: CASRESVAYTEAFF. The CDR3 DNA is TGTGCCAGCAGGGAATCCGTGGCTTACACTGAAGCTTTCTTT.

V is TRBV6-1 and J is TRBJ1-6, with 10 bases identical to TRBD1. Germline lookup yields CDR1 MNHNS and CDR2 SASEGT. The V gene end was trimmed by 6 bases and the J gene end by 9 bases; junction bases not matched to a gene: 2. This CDR3 has 13 residues. DNA for the CDR3: TGTGCCAGCAGAGGGACAGGGGTTTCACCCCTCCACTTT. Translated: CASRGTGVSPLHF.

In DNA, the CDR3 is TGTGCCAGCAGCCGGGCTAGCGGGAGGTTCGAGCAGTACTTC. Translating it yields CASSRASGRFEQYF. The chain uses TRBV13 and TRBJ2-7, with 11 positions matching TRBD2. The CDR3 is 14 residues long. The junction had 6 bases not matched to a gene; V was cut back by 5 bases and J by 6 bases. Germline V CDR1 and CDR2: PRHDT, FYEKMQ (reference sequence).

A few counts support this clonotype. V is TRBV2 and J is TRBJ1-3; D gene ambiguous. V was clipped by 3 bases and J by 7 bases, with 16 bases between them. This CDR3 is built from 15 residues. Germline-derived CDR1 and CDR2 are SNHLY and FYNNEI. Written as DNA, the CDR3 is TGTGCCAGCAGTGAGAGGCTCTCGAGAGGCAACACCATATATTTT. Its translation: CASSERLSRGNTIYF.

This clonotype was counted a few times. This chain joins TRBV6-2 or TRBV6-3 and TRBJ1-2; D unresolved. The V gene lost 0 bases and the J gene lost 4 bases, with 6 bases spanning the gap. From germline, CDR1 is MNHEY and CDR2 SVGEGT. The CDR3 totals 13 residues. The CDR3 sequence is CASSYSIAYGYTF. In DNA, the CDR3 is TGTGCCAGCAGTTACTCGATCGCCTATGGCTACACCTTC.

A few counts support this clonotype. V usage is TRBV28 and J usage is TRBJ1-1; tentatively, D is TRBD1 (5 bases). This CDR3 comprises 16 residues. V was cut by 3 bases and J by 4 bases, with 18 bases left in between. Germline CDR1 and CDR2: MDHEN and SYDVKM. The CDR3 is CASSFAGGSGGTEAFF. The DNA for the CDR3 is TGTGCCAGCAGTTTCGCTGGAGGTAGCGGGGGCACTGAAGCTTTCTTT.